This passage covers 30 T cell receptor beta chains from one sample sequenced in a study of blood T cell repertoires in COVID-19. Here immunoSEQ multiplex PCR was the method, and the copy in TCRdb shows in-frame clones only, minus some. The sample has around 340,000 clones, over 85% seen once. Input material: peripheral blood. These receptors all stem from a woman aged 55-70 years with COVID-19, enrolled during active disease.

For the CDR3, the DNA is TGTGCCACCGCCCACGGGACAGAAAACACTGAAGCTTTCTTT. This sequence encodes CATAHGTENTEAFF. This chain links TRBV10-3 with TRBJ1-1; 7 positions agree with TRBD1. The ends lost 10 bases at V and 2 bases at J; junction bases unmatched: 10. Germline V gene sequence: CDR1 ENHRY, CDR2 SYGVKD. This CDR3 spans 14 amino acids.

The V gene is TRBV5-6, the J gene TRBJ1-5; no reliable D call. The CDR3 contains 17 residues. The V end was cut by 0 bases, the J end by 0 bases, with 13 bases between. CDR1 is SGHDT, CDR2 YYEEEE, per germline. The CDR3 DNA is TGTGCCAGCAGCTTGGCTAGCACAGTAAATAGCAATCAGCCCCAGCATTTT. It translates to CASSLASTVNSNQPQHF.

This CDR3 is CASSGTPNTEAFF. CDR3 bases: TGCGCCAGCAGCGGGACACCGAACACTGAAGCTTTCTTT. The chain uses TRBV10-1 and TRBJ1-1, with TRBD1 as a possible D gene (6 bases). Germline V lookup: CDR1 WNHNN, CDR2 SYGVQD (reference sequence). Trimming left V 6 bases short and J 1 base short, with 9 bases between. The CDR3 length is 13 residues.

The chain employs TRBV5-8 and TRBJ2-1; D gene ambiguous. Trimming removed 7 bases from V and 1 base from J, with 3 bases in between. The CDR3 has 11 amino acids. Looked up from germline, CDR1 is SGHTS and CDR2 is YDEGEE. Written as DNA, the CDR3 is TGTGCCAGCCTGTCCTACAATGAGCAGTTCTTC. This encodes CASLSYNEQFF.

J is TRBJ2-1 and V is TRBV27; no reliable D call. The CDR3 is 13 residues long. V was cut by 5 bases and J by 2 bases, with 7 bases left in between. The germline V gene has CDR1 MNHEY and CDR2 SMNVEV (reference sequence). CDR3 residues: CASSPAAYNEQFF. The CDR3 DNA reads TGTGCCAGCAGTCCTGCAGCCTACAATGAGCAGTTCTTC.

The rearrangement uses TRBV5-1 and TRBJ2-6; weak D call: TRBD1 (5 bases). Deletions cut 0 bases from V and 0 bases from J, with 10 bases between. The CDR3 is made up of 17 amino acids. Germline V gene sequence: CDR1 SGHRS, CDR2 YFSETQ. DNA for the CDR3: TGCGCCAGCAGCTTGGCCGATGACAGCTCTGGGGCCAACGTCCTGACTTTC. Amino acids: CASSLADDSSGANVLTF.

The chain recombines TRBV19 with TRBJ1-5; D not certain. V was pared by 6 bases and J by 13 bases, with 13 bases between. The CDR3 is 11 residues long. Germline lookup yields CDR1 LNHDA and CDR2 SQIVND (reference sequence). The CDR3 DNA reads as TGTGCCAGTAGCGTGGGCCCTACTCAGCATTTT. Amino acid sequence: CASSVGPTQHF.

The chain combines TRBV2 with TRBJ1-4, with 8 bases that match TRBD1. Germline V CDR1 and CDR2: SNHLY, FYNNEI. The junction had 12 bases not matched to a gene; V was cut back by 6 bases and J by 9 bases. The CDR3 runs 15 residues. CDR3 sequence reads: CASREQDRGFKKLFF. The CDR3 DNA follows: TGTGCCAGCAGGGAACAAGACAGGGGCTTCAAAAAACTGTTTTTT.

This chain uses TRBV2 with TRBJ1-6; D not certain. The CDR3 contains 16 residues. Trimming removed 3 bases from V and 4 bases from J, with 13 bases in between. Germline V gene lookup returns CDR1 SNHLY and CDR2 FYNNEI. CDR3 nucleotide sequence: TGTGCCAGCAGTGAGGAGGCACTTCATTATAATTCACCCCTCCACTTT. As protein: CASSEEALHYNSPLHF.

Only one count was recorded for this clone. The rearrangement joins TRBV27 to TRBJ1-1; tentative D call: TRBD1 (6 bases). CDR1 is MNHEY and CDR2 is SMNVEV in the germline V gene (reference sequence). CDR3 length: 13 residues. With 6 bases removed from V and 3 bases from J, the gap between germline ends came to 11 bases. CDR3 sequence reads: CASSWQGHTEAFF. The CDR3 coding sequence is TGTGCCAGCAGCTGGCAGGGGCACACTGAAGCTTTCTTT.

The CDR3 here is CASSLRTGGSPTSYEQYF. CDR3 bases: TGTGCCAGCAGCTTACGGACAGGGGGCAGCCCCACATCCTACGAGCAGTACTTC. V gene TRBV5-5 combines with J gene TRBJ2-7; 11 bases map to TRBD1. V lost 2 bases and J lost 1; bases outside the gene matches: 11. The CDR3 totals 18 residues. Germline CDR1 is SGHKS and CDR2 is YYEKEE (reference sequence).

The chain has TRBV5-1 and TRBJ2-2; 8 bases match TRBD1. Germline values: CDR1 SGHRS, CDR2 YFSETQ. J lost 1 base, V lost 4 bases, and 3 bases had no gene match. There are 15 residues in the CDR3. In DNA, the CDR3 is TGCGCCAGCAGCCCCGGGACAGGGAACACCGGGGAGCTGTTTTTT. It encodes CASSPGTGNTGELFF.

CDR3 in DNA: TGTGCCGCCTCTCAGGGGAACTATGGCTACACCTTC. Protein product: CAASQGNYGYTF. The rearrangement links TRBV15 to TRBJ1-2; a possible D gene is TRBD1 (6 bases). Looked up from germline, CDR1 is LNHNV and CDR2 is YYDKDF (reference sequence). The CDR3 totals 12 residues. Trimming cost V 11 bases and J 2 bases, with 12 bases left between them.

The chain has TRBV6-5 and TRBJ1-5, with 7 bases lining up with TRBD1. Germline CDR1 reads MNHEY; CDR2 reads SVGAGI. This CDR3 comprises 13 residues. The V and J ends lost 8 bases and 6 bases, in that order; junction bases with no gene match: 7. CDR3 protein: CASGGQAFQPQHF. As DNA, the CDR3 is TGTGCCAGCGGAGGACAGGCTTTTCAGCCCCAGCATTTT.

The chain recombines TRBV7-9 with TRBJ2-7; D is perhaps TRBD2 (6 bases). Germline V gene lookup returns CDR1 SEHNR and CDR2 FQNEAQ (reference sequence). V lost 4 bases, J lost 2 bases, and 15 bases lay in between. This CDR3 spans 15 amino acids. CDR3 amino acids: CASSSPLGGTYEQYF. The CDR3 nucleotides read TGTGCCAGCAGCTCCCCTTTGGGGGGTACCTACGAGCAGTACTTC.

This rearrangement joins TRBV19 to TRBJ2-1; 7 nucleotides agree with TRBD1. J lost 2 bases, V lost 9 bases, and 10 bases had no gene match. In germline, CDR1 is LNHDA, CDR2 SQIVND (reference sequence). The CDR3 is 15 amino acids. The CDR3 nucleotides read TGTGCCAGCAGAAGACAGGGTAGTACCTACAATGAGCAGTTCTTC. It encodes CASRRQGSTYNEQFF.

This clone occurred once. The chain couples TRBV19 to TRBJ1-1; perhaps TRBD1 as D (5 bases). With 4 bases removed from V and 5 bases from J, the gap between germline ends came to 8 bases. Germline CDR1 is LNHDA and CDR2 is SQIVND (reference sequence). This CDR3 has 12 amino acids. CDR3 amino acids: CASSTRQTEAFF. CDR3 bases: TGTGCCAGTAGTACAAGACAGACTGAAGCTTTCTTT.

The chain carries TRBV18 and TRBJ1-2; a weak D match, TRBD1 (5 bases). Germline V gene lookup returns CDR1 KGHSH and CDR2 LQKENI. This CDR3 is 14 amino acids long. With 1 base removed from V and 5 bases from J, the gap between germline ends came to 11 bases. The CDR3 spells CASSPRAQGYGYTF. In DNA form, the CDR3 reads TGTGCCAGCTCACCACGGGCGCAGGGATATGGCTACACCTTC. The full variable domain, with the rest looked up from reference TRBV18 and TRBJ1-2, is NAGVMQNPRHLVRRRGQEARLRCSPMKGHSHVYWYRQLPEEGLKFMVYLQKENIIDESGMPKERFSAEFPKEGPSILRIQQVVRGDSAAYFCASSPRAQGYGYTFGSGTRLTVV.

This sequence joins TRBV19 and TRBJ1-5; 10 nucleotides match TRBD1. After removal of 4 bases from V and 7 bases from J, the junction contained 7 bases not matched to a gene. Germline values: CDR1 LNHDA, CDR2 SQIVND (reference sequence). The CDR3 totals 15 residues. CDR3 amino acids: CASSTDRGRRQPQHF. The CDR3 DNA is TGTGCCAGTAGTACCGACAGGGGGCGTCGGCAGCCCCAGCATTTT.

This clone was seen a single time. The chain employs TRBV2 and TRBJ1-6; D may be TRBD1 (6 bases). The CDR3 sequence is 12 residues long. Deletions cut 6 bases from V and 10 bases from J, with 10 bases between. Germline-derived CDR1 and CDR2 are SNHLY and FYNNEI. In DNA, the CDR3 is TGTGCCAGCAGGTTACAGGGCTCACCCCTCCACTTT. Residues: CASRLQGSPLHF.

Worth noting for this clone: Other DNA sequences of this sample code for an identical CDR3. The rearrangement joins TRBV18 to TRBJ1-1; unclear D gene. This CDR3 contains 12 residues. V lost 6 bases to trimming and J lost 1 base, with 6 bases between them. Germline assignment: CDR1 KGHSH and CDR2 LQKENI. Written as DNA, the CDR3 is TGTGCCAGCTCCGGTACGAACACTGAAGCTTTCTTT. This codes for CASSGTNTEAFF.

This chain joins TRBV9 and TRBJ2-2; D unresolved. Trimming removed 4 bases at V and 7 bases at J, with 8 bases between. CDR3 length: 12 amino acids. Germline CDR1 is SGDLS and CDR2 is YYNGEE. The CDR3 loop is CASSSPIGELFF. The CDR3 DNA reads TGTGCCAGCAGCTCCCCCATCGGGGAGCTGTTTTTT.

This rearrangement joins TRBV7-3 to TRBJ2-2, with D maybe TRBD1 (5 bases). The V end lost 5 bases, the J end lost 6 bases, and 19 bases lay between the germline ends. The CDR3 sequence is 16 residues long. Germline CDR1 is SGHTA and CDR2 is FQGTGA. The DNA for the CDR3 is TGTGCCAGCAGCCCCAGGGCAGTCGCATACGCCGGGGAGCTGTTTTTT. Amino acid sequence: CASSPRAVAYAGELFF.

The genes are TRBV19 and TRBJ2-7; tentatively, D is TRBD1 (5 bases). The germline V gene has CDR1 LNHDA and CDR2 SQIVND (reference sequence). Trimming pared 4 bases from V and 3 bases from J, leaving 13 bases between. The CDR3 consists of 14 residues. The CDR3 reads CASSKGQGSYEQYF. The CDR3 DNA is TGTGCCAGTAGTAAGGGTCAGGGCAGCTACGAGCAGTACTTC. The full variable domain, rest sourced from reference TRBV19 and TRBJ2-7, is DGGITQSPKYLFRKEGQNVTLSCEQNLNHDAMYWYRQDPGQGLRLIYYSQIVNDFQKGDIAEGYSVSREKKESFPLTVTSAQKNPTAFYLCASSKGQGSYEQYFGPGTRLTVT.

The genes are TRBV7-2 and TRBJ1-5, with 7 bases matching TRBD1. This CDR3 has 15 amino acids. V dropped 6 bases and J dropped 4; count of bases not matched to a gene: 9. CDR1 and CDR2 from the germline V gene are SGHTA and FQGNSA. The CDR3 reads CASRQSGTENQPQHF. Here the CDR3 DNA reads TGTGCCAGCAGGCAATCCGGGACAGAAAATCAGCCCCAGCATTTT.

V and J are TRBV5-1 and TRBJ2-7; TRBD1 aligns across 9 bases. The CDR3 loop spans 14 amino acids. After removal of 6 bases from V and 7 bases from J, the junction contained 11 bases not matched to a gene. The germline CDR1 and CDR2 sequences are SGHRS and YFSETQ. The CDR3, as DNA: TGCGCCAGCACAGAAGGGGACAGGGCTGGTGAGCAGTACTTC. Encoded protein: CASTEGDRAGEQYF.

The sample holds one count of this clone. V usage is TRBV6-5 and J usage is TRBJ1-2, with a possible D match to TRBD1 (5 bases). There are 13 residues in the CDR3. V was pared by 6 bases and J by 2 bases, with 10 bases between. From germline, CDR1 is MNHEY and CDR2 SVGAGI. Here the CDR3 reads CASRRDGNYGYTF. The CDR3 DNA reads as TGTGCCAGCAGGCGGGACGGGAACTATGGCTACACCTTC.

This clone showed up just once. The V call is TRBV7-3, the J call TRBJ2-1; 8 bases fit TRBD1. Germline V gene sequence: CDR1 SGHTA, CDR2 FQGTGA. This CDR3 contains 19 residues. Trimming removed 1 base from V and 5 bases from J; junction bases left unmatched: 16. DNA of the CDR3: TGTGCCAGCAGCTTAAGTCTTATGTGGTCAGGGGGCACGAACAATGAGCAGTTCTTC. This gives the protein CASSLSLMWSGGTNNEQFF.

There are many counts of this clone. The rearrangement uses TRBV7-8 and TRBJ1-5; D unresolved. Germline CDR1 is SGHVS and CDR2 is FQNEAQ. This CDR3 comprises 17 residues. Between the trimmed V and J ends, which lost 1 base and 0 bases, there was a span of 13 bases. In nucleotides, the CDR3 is TGTGCCAGCAGCTTAGAACAGTCTCAATATAGCAATCAGCCCCAGCATTTT. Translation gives CASSLEQSQYSNQPQHF.

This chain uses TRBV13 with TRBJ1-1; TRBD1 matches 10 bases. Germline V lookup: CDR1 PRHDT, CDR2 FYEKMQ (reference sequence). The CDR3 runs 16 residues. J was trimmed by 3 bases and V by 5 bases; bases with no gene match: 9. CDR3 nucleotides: TGTGCCAGCAGCGTGGAGGGACAGGGGATCTACACTGAAGCTTTCTTT. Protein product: CASSVEGQGIYTEAFF.